Reported below is one T cell receptor beta chain. As yet, its antigen is unknown. Other DNA sequences in the same sample also yield this CDR3. Naive CD8 cells, CD45RO-negative and positively selected for CCR7, excluded terminally differentiated effector memory CD45RA+ cells. These data are taken from a study of shared clonotypes between healthy human individuals. Notes on the study in general: Clonotypes which were not shared had lower generation probabilities than clonotypes that all four donors shared.

In the sorted-subset replicate PCRs, 200 ng DNA, 25,000 to 30,000 T cell genomes, was used. Repertoires were generated with immunoSEQ multiplex PCR, while TCRdb's copy carries only in-frame clones and drops some. This table holds about 2.2 million clones, about 93% found once. The sample comprised naive CD8+ T cells from PBMCs. This receptor was taken from a man aged 18-30 years in good health. Some clones in this sample may be carry-over from other donors' samples.

The CDR3 spells CASSPGGNEQFF. CDR3 nucleotide sequence: TGTGCCAGCAGCCCTGGGGGGAATGAGCAGTTCTTC. The chain has TRBV7-9 and TRBJ2-1, with D perhaps matching TRBD2 (6 bases). From germline, CDR1 is SEHNR and CDR2 FQNEAQ (reference sequence). The CDR3 runs 12 residues. Between the trimmed V and J ends, which lost 5 bases and 7 bases, there was a span of 9 bases. Full variable domain (outside the CDR3, taken from reference TRBV7-9 and TRBJ2-1): DTGVSQNPRHKITKRGQNVTFRCDPISEHNRLYWYRQTLGQGPEFLTYFQNEAQLEKSRLLSDRFSAERPKGSFSTLEIQRTEQGDSAMYLCASSPGGNEQFFGPGTRLTVL.